Each of the 8 T cell receptor beta chains below was sequenced from the same sample in a study of memory CD4+ T cells and cytomegalovirus serostatus. The sort gate was single viable CD3+CD4+CD8-CD45RO+ cells for memory CD4+ T cells. Assay used: immunoSEQ multiplex PCR; TCRdb lists only in-frame clones, some missing. Seen here are over 35,000 clones, around 78% observed once, and the top ten hold approximately 1%. Sequencing was performed on memory CD4+ T cells from blood. These receptors were collected from an adult in good health and CMV-seronegative.

The chain couples TRBV6-1 to TRBJ2-7; 7 bases fit TRBD1. Trimming took 4 bases from V and 2 from J; bases not matched to a gene: 2. The CDR3 runs to 13 residues. CDR1 MNHNS and CDR2 SASEGT come from the germline V gene. The CDR3 region has the DNA TGTGCCAGCAGTGGGACAGGCCCCTACGAGCAGTACTTC. It translates to CASSGTGPYEQYF.

This sequence joins TRBV5-6 and TRBJ1-1; D gene ambiguous. CDR1 SGHDT and CDR2 YYEEEE come from the germline V gene. This CDR3 spans 14 amino acids. Trimming shortened V by 2 bases and J by 0 bases, and 8 bases separated the two germline ends. The CDR3 is CASSLERVNTEAFF. DNA of the CDR3: TGTGCCAGCAGCTTAGAGAGAGTGAACACTGAAGCTTTCTTT. Variable domain in full (rest from reference TRBV5-6 and TRBJ1-1): DAGVTQSPTHLIKTRGQQVTLRCSPKSGHDTVSWYQQALGQGPQFIFQYYEEEERQRGNFPDRFSGHQFPNYSSELNVNALLLGDSALYLCASSLERVNTEAFFGQGTRLTVV.

This clone was observed a handful of times. The chain recombines TRBV18 with TRBJ2-7; 8 bases are a match to TRBD1. Trimming took 3 bases from V and 3 from J; bases not matched to a gene: 4. Germline V gene sequence: CDR1 KGHSH, CDR2 LQKENI. The CDR3 consists of 14 residues. The CDR3 DNA sequence: TGTGCCAGCTCACCGGACAGGGATGACTACGAGCAGTACTTC. Its translation is CASSPDRDDYEQYF.

The V gene is TRBV9, the J gene TRBJ2-3; 7 bases map to TRBD2. Germline V gene data show CDR1 as SGDLS and CDR2 as YYNGEE. The CDR3 sequence is 15 residues long. The trim removed 0 bases at V and 2 bases at J, leaving 3 bases unmatched. CDR3 coding DNA: TGTGCCAGCAGCGTAGGGGGGGGACCCACAGATACGCAGTATTTT. Translated, it gives CASSVGGGPTDTQYF.

This clone is medium-sized within its sample. The chain combines TRBV6-1 with TRBJ1-1; no clear D gene. The germline V gene has CDR1 MNHNS and CDR2 SASEGT. CDR3 length: 14 residues. V lost 4 bases to trimming and J lost 0 bases, with 9 bases between them. CDR3 sequence: CASSVEGMNTEAFF. The CDR3 region has the DNA TGTGCCAGCAGTGTGGAGGGAATGAACACTGAAGCTTTCTTT.

V and J are TRBV6-6 and TRBJ2-7; D gene uncertain. Germline V lookup: CDR1 MNHNY, CDR2 SVGAGI (reference sequence). V was trimmed by 0 bases and J by 2 bases, leaving 8 bases between them. The CDR3 is 14 residues long. The CDR3 DNA reads TGTGCCAGCAGTTACTCGGGTTCGGCCTACGAGCAGTACTTC. This encodes CASSYSGSAYEQYF.

The gene calls are TRBV29-1 and TRBJ2-2; 8 bases align to TRBD1. The CDR3 is made up of 15 amino acids. Germline V lookup: CDR1 SQVTM, CDR2 ANQGSEA. J gave up 4 bases and V 4 bases, and 8 bases lay outside the gene matches. The CDR3 DNA is TGCAGCGTTGGGATCCAGGGGGCTGGCACCGGGGAGCTGTTTTTT. It specifies CSVGIQGAGTGELFF.

This clone was seen just once. J is TRBJ2-4 and V is TRBV28, with D hard to call. This CDR3 spans 16 amino acids. V was shortened by 2 bases and J by 0 bases, with 11 bases between the two germline ends. Germline V gene sequence: CDR1 MDHEN, CDR2 SYDVKM. The CDR3 DNA is TGTGCCAGCAGTTTAACCCGCGCGGTAGCCAAAAACATTCAGTACTTC. Translating gives CASSLTRAVAKNIQYF.